The source of this TCR beta chain is a study of radiation and T cells in renal cell carcinoma. The CDR3 runs 11 residues. Per germline, CDR1 LNHDA and CDR2 SQIVND (reference sequence). V lost 5 bases, J lost 0 bases, and 1 base lay in between. This clone turned up a few times. Time point of the sample: blood 2 weeks post-SBRT. Treatment noted: 15 Gy SBRT to primary tumor, nephrectomy 4 weeks later. Measured with immunoSEQ multiplex PCR; TCRdb has only the in-frame clones, and not every one. This table holds more than 95,000 clones, roughly four fifths found once. The source material was blood, sampled from a patient whose treatment included radiotherapy and nephrectomy. The V and J genes are TRBV19 and TRBJ1-1; D is ambiguous. The receptor was derived from a man aged 45-60 years with renal cell carcinoma. The DNA of the CDR3 is TGTGCCAGTAGTCTGAACACTGAAGCTTTCTTT. Protein sequence: CASSLNTEAFF.